This is a list of T cell receptor beta chains from one sample in a study of response to subunit inactivated influenza vaccine. TCRdb reprocessed the RT-PCR reads via MiXCR and lists one record per CDR3 protein. The sample includes 860,000 or so distinct CDR3 sequences, around 20% seen only once; the top ten take roughly a tenth. The sample here was PBMCs from blood, taken roughly 5 days after vaccination. These receptors were collected from a man aged 45-65 years who received an inactivated influenza vaccine. Both conserved end residues are part of each CDR3. The D gene is left open where the match is weak. A clone size is listed for some rows: how often the clone was seen (once, few, many), or a class if it is expanded.

clone_size: NA; d_call: TRBD1; v_call: TRBV15; cdr3_length: 14; j_call: TRBJ2-5; cdr3_nt: TGTGCCACCAGCAGAGCAACAGGGGAAGAGACCCAGTACTTC; cdr3_aa: CATSRATGEETQYF
clone_size: few; d_call: NA; v_call: TRBV27; cdr3_length: 17; j_call: TRBJ1-4; cdr3_nt: TGTGCCAGCAGTTTATCATTCCGGTTGGGCGGGGATGAAAAACTGTTTTTT; cdr3_aa: CASSLSFRLGGDEKLFF
clone_size: few; d_call: NA; v_call: TRBV20-1; cdr3_length: 12; j_call: TRBJ1-2; cdr3_nt: TGCAGTGCTAGGGGGTTGGGGAATGGCTACACCTTC; cdr3_aa: CSARGLGNGYTF
clone_size: few; d_call: NA; v_call: TRBV6-5; cdr3_length: 14; j_call: TRBJ2-3; cdr3_nt: TGTGCCAGCAGTTCGGGGGCCCGATCAGATACGCAGTATTTT; cdr3_aa: CASSSGARSDTQYF
clone_size: NA; d_call: TRBD2; v_call: TRBV20-1; cdr3_length: 16; j_call: TRBJ2-1; cdr3_nt: TGCAGTGCTAGAGATACGCTAGCGGGAACCTACAATGAGCAGTTCTTC; cdr3_aa: CSARDTLAGTYNEQFF
clone_size: NA; d_call: NA; v_call: TRBV6-1; cdr3_length: 12; j_call: TRBJ2-1; cdr3_nt: TGTGCCACAGAGGGAGAGGGCGATGAGCAGTTCTTC; cdr3_aa: CATEGEGDEQFF
clone_size: NA; d_call: NA; v_call: TRBV12-3/TRBV12-4; cdr3_length: 13; j_call: TRBJ2-1; cdr3_nt: TGTGCCAGCAGTTGGGGTAACCGCAATGAGCAGTTCTTC; cdr3_aa: CASSWGNRNEQFF
clone_size: NA; d_call: NA; v_call: TRBV5-1; cdr3_length: 15; j_call: TRBJ2-3; cdr3_nt: TGCGCCAGCAGCTTCAGGGAGTGGAGCACAGATACGCAGTATTTT; cdr3_aa: CASSFREWSTDTQYF
clone_size: NA; d_call: NA; v_call: TRBV4-3; cdr3_length: 17; j_call: TRBJ2-3; cdr3_nt: TGCGCCAGCAGCCAAGGCCTCCTAGCGTCGGGGGCAGATACGCAGTATTTT; cdr3_aa: CASSQGLLASGADTQYF
clone_size: NA; d_call: NA; v_call: TRBV20-1; cdr3_length: 13; j_call: TRBJ2-7; cdr3_nt: TGCAGTGCTACCGACGGGCAGCCCGCCGAGCAGTACTTC; cdr3_aa: CSATDGQPAEQYF
clone_size: few; d_call: TRBD2; v_call: TRBV4-1; cdr3_length: 19; j_call: TRBJ2-1; cdr3_nt: TGCGCCAGCAGCCAAGATCGCGTCGGGAGGTCGAGCTCCTACAATGAGCAGTTCTTC; cdr3_aa: CASSQDRVGRSSSYNEQFF
clone_size: once; d_call: TRBD2; v_call: TRBV20-1; cdr3_length: 13; j_call: TRBJ2-1; cdr3_nt: TGCAGTGCTCGACTAGCGGGAAAAAATGAGCAGTTCTTC; cdr3_aa: CSARLAGKNEQFF
clone_size: few; d_call: NA; v_call: TRBV6-1; cdr3_length: 14; j_call: TRBJ2-1; cdr3_nt: TGTGCCAGCAGACAGCAGGGCTCCTACAATGAGCAGTTCTTC; cdr3_aa: CASRQQGSYNEQFF